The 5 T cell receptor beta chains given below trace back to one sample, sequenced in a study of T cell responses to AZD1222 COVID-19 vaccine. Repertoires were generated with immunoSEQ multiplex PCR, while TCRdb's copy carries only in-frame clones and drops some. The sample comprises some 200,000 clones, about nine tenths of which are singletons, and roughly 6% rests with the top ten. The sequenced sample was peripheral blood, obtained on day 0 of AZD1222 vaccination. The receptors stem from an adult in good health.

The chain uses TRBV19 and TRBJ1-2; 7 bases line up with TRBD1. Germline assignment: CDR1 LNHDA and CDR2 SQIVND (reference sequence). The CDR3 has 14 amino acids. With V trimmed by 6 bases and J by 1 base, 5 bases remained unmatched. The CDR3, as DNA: TGTGCCAGTAGACAGGGGCACCTTAACTATGGCTACACCTTC. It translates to CASRQGHLNYGYTF.

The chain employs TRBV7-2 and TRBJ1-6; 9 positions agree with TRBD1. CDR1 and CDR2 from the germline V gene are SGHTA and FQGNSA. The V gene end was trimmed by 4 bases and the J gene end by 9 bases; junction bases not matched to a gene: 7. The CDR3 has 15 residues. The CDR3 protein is CASSSSGTGPSPLHF. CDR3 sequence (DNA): TGTGCCAGCAGCTCGTCCGGGACAGGGCCTTCACCCCTCCACTTT.

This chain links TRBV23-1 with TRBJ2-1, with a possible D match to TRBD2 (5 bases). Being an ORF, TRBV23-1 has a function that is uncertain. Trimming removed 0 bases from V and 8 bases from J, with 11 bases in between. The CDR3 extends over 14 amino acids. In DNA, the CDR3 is TGCGCCAGCAGTCAATCGAGGACTGAGCATGAGCAGTTCTTC. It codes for CASSQSRTEHEQFF.

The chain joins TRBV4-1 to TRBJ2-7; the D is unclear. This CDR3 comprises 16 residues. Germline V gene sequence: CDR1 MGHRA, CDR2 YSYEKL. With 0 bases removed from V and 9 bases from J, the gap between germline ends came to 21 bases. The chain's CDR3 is CASSQDDAAARTWQYF. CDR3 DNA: TGCGCCAGCAGCCAAGACGATGCGGCAGCAAGGACGTGGCAGTACTTC.

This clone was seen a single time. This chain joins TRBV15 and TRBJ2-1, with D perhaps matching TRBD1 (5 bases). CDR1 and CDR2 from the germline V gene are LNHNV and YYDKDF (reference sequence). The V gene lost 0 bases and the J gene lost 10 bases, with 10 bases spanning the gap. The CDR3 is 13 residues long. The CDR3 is CATSRDQGREQFF. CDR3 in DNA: TGTGCCACCAGCAGAGATCAGGGTAGGGAGCAGTTCTTC.